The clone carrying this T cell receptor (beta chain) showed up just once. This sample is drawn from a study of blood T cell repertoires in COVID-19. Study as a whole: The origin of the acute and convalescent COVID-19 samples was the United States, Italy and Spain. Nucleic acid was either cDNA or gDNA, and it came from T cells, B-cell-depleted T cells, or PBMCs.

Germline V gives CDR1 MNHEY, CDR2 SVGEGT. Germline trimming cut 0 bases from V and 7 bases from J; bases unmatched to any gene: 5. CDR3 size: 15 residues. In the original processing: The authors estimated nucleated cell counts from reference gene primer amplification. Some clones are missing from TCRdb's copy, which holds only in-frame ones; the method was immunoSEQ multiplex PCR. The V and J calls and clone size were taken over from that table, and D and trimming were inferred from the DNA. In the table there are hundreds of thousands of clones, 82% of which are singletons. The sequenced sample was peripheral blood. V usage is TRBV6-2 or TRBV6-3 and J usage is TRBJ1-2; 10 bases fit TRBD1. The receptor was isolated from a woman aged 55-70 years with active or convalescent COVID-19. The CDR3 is CASSYSTGGLSGYTF. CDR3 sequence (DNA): TGTGCCAGCAGTTACTCGACAGGGGGCTTGAGTGGCTACACCTTC.